This record looks at one TCR beta chain sequence and its context. Source study methods: The assay estimated nucleated cells by amplifying reference gene primers. TCRdb keeps only in-frame clones here, not all; method: immunoSEQ multiplex PCR. V and J calls and clone size are given by that table; D and trimming were obtained from the DNA. This table holds around 140,000 clones, about 87% found once. This CDR3 has 13 amino acids. CDR1 is SGHNT and CDR2 is YENEEA in the germline V gene. The V and J ends lost 0 bases and 10 bases respectively, with 10 bases between them. This record comes from a study of blood T cell repertoires in COVID-19.

The V and J genes are TRBV11-3 and TRBJ2-1, with TRBD1 as a possible D gene (6 bases). The clonotype comes from a woman aged 45 to 65 with acute or convalescent COVID-19. The specimen sequenced was peripheral blood. The CDR3 DNA reads as TGTGCCAGCAGCTTAGATAACAGGGACGAGCAGTTCTTC. Its protein is CASSLDNRDEQFF.